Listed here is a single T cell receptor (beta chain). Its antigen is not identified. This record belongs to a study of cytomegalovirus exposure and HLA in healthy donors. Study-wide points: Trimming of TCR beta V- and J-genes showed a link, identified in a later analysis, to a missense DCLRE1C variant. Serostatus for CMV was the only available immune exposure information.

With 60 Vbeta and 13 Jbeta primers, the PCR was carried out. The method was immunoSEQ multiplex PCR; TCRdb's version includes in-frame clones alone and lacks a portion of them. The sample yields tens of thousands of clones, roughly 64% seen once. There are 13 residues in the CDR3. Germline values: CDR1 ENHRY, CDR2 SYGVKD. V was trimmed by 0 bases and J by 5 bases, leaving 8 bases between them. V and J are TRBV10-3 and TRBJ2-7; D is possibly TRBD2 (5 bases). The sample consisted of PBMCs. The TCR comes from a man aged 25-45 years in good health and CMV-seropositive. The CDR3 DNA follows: TGTGCCATCAGTGAGTCGAGGGCCGACGAGCAGTACTTC. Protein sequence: CAISESRADEQYF.